One and the same sample provided the 3 T cell receptor beta chains below, sequenced in a study of preoperative IRX-2 immunotherapy in early breast cancer. As to treatment: preoperative locoregional IRX-2 cytokine immunotherapy. The repertoire was sequenced with immunoSEQ multiplex PCR; TCRdb's copy has only in-frame clones and lacks some. The data hold about 1,400 clones, with around 69% observed a single time. Sequencing used tumor tissue, obtained before IRX-2 immunotherapy. The source of these receptors is a human donor with breast cancer.

In this sample, this clone turned up a few times. The chain has TRBV11-3 and TRBJ2-3; weak D call: TRBD2 (5 bases). The germline gives CDR1 SGHNT, CDR2 YENEEA. The germline V and J ends were trimmed by 5 bases and 3 bases, with 18 bases remaining between them. The CDR3 sequence is 16 residues long. In nucleotides, the CDR3 is TGTGCCAGCAGCCACGCGGGTGGCGGCAATACAGATACGCAGTATTTT. This sequence encodes CASSHAGGGNTDTQYF.

In its sample, this clone ranks as large. J is TRBJ1-5 and V is TRBV19, with D tentatively TRBD1 (5 bases). Trimming pared 5 bases from V and 4 bases from J, leaving 21 bases between. Germline loops: CDR1 LNHDA, CDR2 SQIVND (reference sequence). The CDR3 spans 17 residues. The chain's CDR3 is CASSFIRAAGRNQPQHF. The CDR3 nucleotides read TGTGCCAGTAGTTTCATCCGGGCGGCAGGGAGGAATCAGCCCCAGCATTTT.

This rearrangement joins TRBV25-1 to TRBJ2-7; TRBD2 agrees at 10 bases. The V gene end was trimmed by 2 bases and the J gene end by 7 bases; junction bases not matched to a gene: 8. This CDR3 has 15 residues. The germline CDR1 and CDR2 sequences are MGHDK and SYGVNS. CDR3 loop: CASSEIRLAGEEQYF. Here the CDR3 DNA reads TGTGCCAGCAGTGAAATACGGCTAGCGGGGGAAGAGCAGTACTTC.